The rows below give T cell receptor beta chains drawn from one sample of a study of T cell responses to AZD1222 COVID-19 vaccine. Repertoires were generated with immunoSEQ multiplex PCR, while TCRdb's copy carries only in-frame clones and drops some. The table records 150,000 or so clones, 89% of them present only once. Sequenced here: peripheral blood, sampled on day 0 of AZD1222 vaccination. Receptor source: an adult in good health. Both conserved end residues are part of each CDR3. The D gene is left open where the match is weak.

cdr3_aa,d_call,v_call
CASSQSITGTQLFF,NA,TRBV7-9
CASSPQAGTEAFF,NA,TRBV2
CASSLDRNNEKLFF,TRBD1,TRBV27
CSVVRGPSNTGELFF,NA,TRBV29-1
CASSLTGLGNEKLFF,NA,TRBV5-5
CASSQFSTGPYGYTF,TRBD1,TRBV3-1/TRBV3-2
CASSQSQGYVQPQHF,NA,TRBV4-3
CASSIAGRAEAFF,NA,TRBV5-5
CASSFSGGGNQPQHF,NA,TRBV27
CASTLGTGGLSYGYTF,TRBD1,TRBV6-6
CASSLRPDTEAFF,NA,TRBV12-3/TRBV12-4
CASSFGGLNTEAFF,NA,TRBV5-1
CASSLVGVDTDTQYF,NA,TRBV5-1
CASSQDLGRAYGYTF,NA,TRBV14
CASSLVLRVGPQHF,NA,TRBV28
CASSESGTFSYGYTF,NA,TRBV25-1
CASSRNAGNTEAFF,NA,TRBV3-1/TRBV3-2
CASSPQGREAFF,NA,TRBV5-1
CASSYSPQGTNEKLFF,NA,TRBV6-5
CATVGGAGNNEQFF,NA,TRBV15
CASSLMGDRVQAFF,TRBD1,TRBV13
CASSPRRGDNEQFF,NA,TRBV6-5
CASGPRRANTGELFF,NA,TRBV7-2
CASSEAHTSGGVNTQYF,TRBD2,TRBV6-1
CASSPGRGGLNEQFF,TRBD2,TRBV4-3
CASRRSVSYEQYF,NA,TRBV5-5
CASSSSRGGLETQYF,TRBD1,TRBV5-1
CASSISVGELFF,NA,TRBV19
CASSPFESYSNQPQHF,NA,TRBV18
CASTRVGEGTEAFF,NA,TRBV19
CASSPDPGTSSYEQYF,NA,TRBV5-1